A single sample is the source of the 16 T cell receptor beta chains below, sequenced in a study of T cell responses to AZD1222 COVID-19 vaccine (dated by TCRdb to about 2021). Sample time point, as interpreted from the label and publication: baseline before first vaccination. The treatment or condition label for this specimen denotes: meningococcal conjugate vaccine given as trial control. The library was built by means of the immunoSEQ multiplex PCR assay. Sourced from immuneACCESS, this table was stored by TCRdb with only in-frame sequences that have V and J called. A share of the clones is absent; for the studies checked, an unresolved V gene accounts for under half, and the remainder has no known explanation. In this sample the table shows fewer than 250,000 clones, about 92% of which occur a single time. More than 0.8% of the sample is in the top ten clones. This sample comprised peripheral blood, obtained on day 0 of MenACWY control vaccination. These receptors all come from an adult in good health.

The V gene is TRBV7-2, the J gene TRBJ2-7, with D perhaps TRBD1 (7 bases). The CDR3 extends over 15 amino acids. Trimming pared 1 base from V and 4 bases from J, leaving 14 bases between. Germline V gene sequence: CDR1 SGHTA, CDR2 FQGNSA. The CDR3 here is CASSLGPGGRYEQYF. CDR3 bases: TGTGCCAGCAGCTTAGGCCCAGGGGGGAGGTACGAGCAGTACTTC. The whole variable domain, filled in from reference TRBV7-2 and TRBJ2-7, reads GAGVSQSPSNKVTEKGKDVELRCDPISGHTALYWYRQSLGQGLEFLIYFQGNSAPDKSGLPSDRFSAERTGGSVSTLTIQRTQQEDSAVYLCASSLGPGGRYEQYFGPGTRLTVT.

Only one count was recorded for this clone. The V call is TRBV9, the J call TRBJ2-3, with TRBD2 as a possible D gene (7 bases). The CDR3 is 15 residues long. The V end was cut by 0 bases, the J end by 6 bases, with 14 bases between. CDR1 and CDR2 (germline): SGDLS, YYNGEE. The CDR3 sequence is CASSVAPGGGDTQYF. The CDR3, as DNA: TGTGCCAGCAGCGTAGCCCCGGGGGGCGGTGATACGCAGTATTTT.

Here the CDR3 reads CASSMLNTEAFF. The CDR3 region has the DNA TGTGCCAGTAGTATGTTGAACACTGAAGCTTTCTTT. V usage is TRBV19 and J usage is TRBJ1-1; D uncertain. Germline assignment: CDR1 LNHDA and CDR2 SQIVND (reference sequence). CDR3 size: 12 residues. The V gene lost 3 bases and the J gene lost 0 bases, with 2 bases spanning the gap.

CDR3 loop: CASSTQPRDLPLHF. The CDR3 nucleotides are TGTGCCAGTAGTACGCAACCCAGGGACTTACCCCTCCACTTT. V gene TRBV19 combines with J gene TRBJ1-6; TRBD1 is a possible D gene (5 bases). V shed 4 bases and J shed 12 bases, with 16 bases lying between them. The CDR3 contains 14 residues. CDR1 and CDR2 from the germline V gene are LNHDA and SQIVND (reference sequence).

The chain couples TRBV7-2 to TRBJ1-3; a weak D match, TRBD1 (5 bases). The ends were cut back, 6 bases at V and 4 bases at J, with 13 bases in the middle. Germline lookup yields CDR1 SGHTA and CDR2 FQGNSA. The CDR3 sequence is 14 residues long. CDR3 nucleotides: TGTGCCAGCAGATCGAGGGGCTCCGGAAACACCATATATTTT. Its protein is CASRSRGSGNTIYF. Variable domain in full (rest from reference TRBV7-2 and TRBJ1-3): GAGVSQSPSNKVTEKGKDVELRCDPISGHTALYWYRQSLGQGLEFLIYFQGNSAPDKSGLPSDRFSAERTGGSVSTLTIQRTQQEDSAVYLCASRSRGSGNTIYFGEGSWLTVV.

The V and J genes are TRBV28 and TRBJ1-5; D ambiguous. The V gene's germline CDR1 is MDHEN and CDR2 SYDVKM. Trimming cost V 3 bases and J 7 bases, with 7 bases left between them. CDR3 length equals 12 residues. Here the CDR3 reads CASSFADQPQHF. Written as DNA, the CDR3 is TGTGCCAGCAGTTTTGCGGACCAGCCCCAGCATTTT.

The rearrangement uses TRBV3-1 (or the pseudogene TRBV3-2) and TRBJ1-1; TRBD1 is a possible D gene (5 bases). The V and J ends lost 8 bases and 10 bases respectively, with 14 bases between them. CDR3 length: 11 residues. The germline V gene has CDR1 LGHDT and CDR2 YNNKEL (reference sequence). CDR3 loop: CASQGTRTAFF. The CDR3 DNA reads as TGTGCCAGCCAAGGGACTCGGACAGCTTTCTTT.

The chain joins TRBV9 to TRBJ2-7, with D possibly matching TRBD1 (6 bases). V lost 4 bases and J 7 bases, leaving 18 bases between the germline ends. Germline V gene data show CDR1 as SGDLS and CDR2 as YYNGEE. The CDR3 is 14 residues long. The CDR3, as DNA: TGTGCCAGCAGCCCCCCCCACAGGGATACAGAGCAGTACTTC. The encoded protein is CASSPPHRDTEQYF.

The V and J genes are TRBV6-5 and TRBJ1-1, with 7 bases aligning to TRBD1. Trimming took 5 bases from V and 4 from J; bases not matched to a gene: 4. The CDR3 length is 13 residues. Per germline, CDR1 MNHEY and CDR2 SVGAGI. As DNA, the CDR3 is TGTGCCAGCAGTCTGACAGGGACCACTGAAGCTTTCTTT. Protein product: CASSLTGTTEAFF.

J is TRBJ2-7 and V is TRBV28, with D possibly TRBD2 on 5 matching bases. This CDR3 contains 13 residues. The ends were cut back, 3 bases at V and 5 bases at J, with 11 bases in the middle. From germline, CDR1 is MDHEN and CDR2 SYDVKM. CDR3 coding DNA: TGTGCCAGCAGTTTTGGCTCGGGGAACGAGCAGTACTTC. This encodes CASSFGSGNEQYF.

J is TRBJ2-7 and V is TRBV12-3 or TRBV12-4; D possibly corresponds to TRBD1 (5 bases). The CDR3 has 13 residues. V lost 6 bases to trimming and J lost 5 bases, with 14 bases between them. CDR3 amino acids: CASRSKGSNEQYF. The CDR3, as DNA: TGTGCCAGCAGGAGTAAGGGGTCCAACGAGCAGTACTTC.

V usage is TRBV5-5 and J usage is TRBJ1-1; 7 nucleotides agree with TRBD1. In germline, CDR1 is SGHKS, CDR2 YYEKEE (reference sequence). The CDR3 runs to 12 residues. Germline trimming cut 4 bases from V and 5 bases from J; bases unmatched to any gene: 2. CDR3 sequence (DNA): TGTGCCAGCAGCCGACAGGGAACTGAAGCTTTCTTT. Its protein is CASSRQGTEAFF. Together with reference TRBV5-5 and TRBJ1-1, the CDR3 gives the full variable domain: DAGVTQSPTHLIKTRGQQVTLRCSPISGHKSVSWYQQVLGQGPQFIFQYYEKEERGRGNFPDRFSARQFPNYSSELNVNALLLGDSALYLCASSRQGTEAFFGQGTRLTVV.

The V call is TRBV10-2, the J call TRBJ1-1; no clear D. This CDR3 region has 14 residues. Germline V gene lookup returns CDR1 WSHSY and CDR2 SAAADI. V was cut by 8 bases and J by 2 bases, with 15 bases left in between. The CDR3 spells CASAKLGPNTEAFF. CDR3 DNA: TGCGCCAGCGCCAAGTTAGGGCCTAACACTGAAGCTTTCTTT.

V usage is TRBV30 and J usage is TRBJ2-7; 10 bases are shared with TRBD1. There are 14 residues in the CDR3. V lost 0 bases to trimming and J lost 9 bases; unmatched junction nucleotides: 8. CDR1 and CDR2 (germline): GTSNPN, SVGIG (reference sequence). The CDR3 loop is CAWSVSGQGLRQYF. The CDR3 DNA reads as TGTGCCTGGAGTGTTTCGGGACAGGGGTTGCGGCAGTACTTC.

The chain joins TRBV18 to TRBJ2-5, with D possibly TRBD1 on 6 matching bases. V lost 5 bases and J 7 bases, leaving 14 bases between the germline ends. The CDR3 is made up of 13 amino acids. Germline-derived CDR1 and CDR2 are KGHSH and LQKENI. CDR3: CASSAGGLGTQYF. In nucleotides, the CDR3 is TGTGCCAGCTCAGCTGGGGGCTTAGGGACCCAGTACTTC.

V is TRBV5-1 and J is TRBJ2-3, with 11 bases aligning to TRBD2. V dropped 4 bases and J dropped 0; count of bases not matched to a gene: 4. The germline gives CDR1 SGHRS, CDR2 YFSETQ. The CDR3 is 16 amino acids. CDR3: CASSPGLAASTDTQYF. The DNA for the CDR3 is TGCGCCAGCAGCCCGGGACTAGCGGCGAGCACAGATACGCAGTATTTT. The full variable domain, its missing parts supplied by reference TRBV5-1 and TRBJ2-3, is KAGVTQTPRYLIKTRGQQVTLSCSPISGHRSVSWYQQTPGQGLQFLFEYFSETQRNKGNFPGRFSGRQFSNSRSEMNVSTLELGDSALYLCASSPGLAASTDTQYFGPGTRLTVL.